The T cell receptor beta chain under discussion was sequenced for a study of blood T cell repertoires in COVID-19. Study details: Researchers got acute and convalescent COVID-19 samples from the United States, Italy and Spain.

CDR1 is MNHEY and CDR2 is SVGAGI in the germline V gene. The CDR3 loop spans 14 amino acids. Trimming left V 6 bases short and J 1 base short, with 12 bases between. Authors' data handling: Reference gene primers were amplified, and this amplification served to estimate nucleated cell counts. Libraries were prepared by immunoSEQ multiplex PCR; TCRdb keeps only in-frame clonotypes and omits some of them. The DNA was the basis for D and trimming; V, J and clone size are from that table. The sample gives 150,000 or so clones, approximately 88% of which show up once; around 5% is in the top ten. Everyone who took part was roughly 18 to 89 years old, and they came from 20 to 25 US areas. Someone with COVID-19 had been met by exposed participants within 2 weeks before study entry.

The sequence derives from a man aged 65 to 85 who had been exposed to COVID-19. V gene TRBV6-5 combines with J gene TRBJ2-5, with D tentatively TRBD2 (6 bases). The sample taken for sequencing was PBMCs or T cells enriched from blood (not recorded which). DNA for the CDR3: TGTGCCAGCAGGGAGGGACGGCTCCAAGAGACCCAGTACTTC. It codes for CASREGRLQETQYF.